This TCR beta chain is from a study of T cells in Graves' hyperthyroidism and ophthalmopathy. Study background: Once the initial diagnosis was made, peripheral blood was obtained before any treatment. The study's findings and limits: Ophthalmopathy and stable hyperthyroidism were told apart by a 13 V-J model.

This clonotype has more than one count but fewer than ten. Its antigen is currently unknown. Enrolled ophthalmopathy patients presented with a Clinical Activity Score of at least 3, a NOSPECS grade of at least 4, and disease duration under 3 months. About 10 ml of fresh peripheral blood supplied the PBMCs. Trimming removed 4 bases at V and 2 bases at J, with 9 bases between. The CDR3 contains 13 residues. Germline values: CDR1 SEHNR, CDR2 FQNEAQ (reference sequence). Amplified regions were TCR beta CDR3 sequences from RNA transcripts. The TCR CDR3 was amplified in a first-round RT-PCR using the HTBI primer set. TCRdb processed the multiplex PCR reads anew with MiXCR; each CDR3 protein has one entry. Here the sample spans around 300,000 distinct CDR3 sequences, approximately 14% being singletons.

The chain links TRBV7-9 to TRBJ2-7; D not certain. Sequencing was performed on blood. The clonotype was recovered from a woman in her 40s with Graves' ophthalmopathy. In DNA form, the CDR3 reads TGTGCCAGCAGCTCCGGCGGAGCCTACGAGCAGTACTTC. Protein sequence: CASSSGGAYEQYF.